These T cell receptor beta chains were read from a single sample in a study of T cells after yellow fever vaccination. TCRdb re-analysed the 5' RACE reads in MiXCR, keeping a single row per CDR3 protein. Among just under 600,000 distinct CDR3 sequences listed, roughly 14% were seen once. Sequenced here: PBMCs, sampled on the day of the yellow fever booster vaccination. All receptors derive from a man in his thirties or forties who received the YFV17D yellow fever vaccine. Each CDR3 is given with its conserved first and last residue. D genes are given only for firm matches. Only part of the rows carry a size: once, few, many, or a class if the clone is expanded.

D gene | clone size | J gene | V gene | CDR3 DNA | CDR3 protein
. | . | TRBJ2-3 | TRBV14 | TGTGCCAGCAGCCAATCGGGACACAGCACAGATACGCAGTATTTT | CASSQSGHSTDTQYF
. | . | TRBJ2-1 | TRBV20-1 | TGCAGTGCTGGGGGTGAGCAGTTCTTC | CSAGGEQFF
TRBD2 | . | TRBJ2-2 | TRBV7-3 | TGTGCCAGCAGCCCAGGGGGGCTAGCGGGAGGTACCGGGGAGCTGTTTTTT | CASSPGGLAGGTGELFF
TRBD2 | few | TRBJ2-3 | TRBV5-1 | TGCGCCAGCAGCGCGGGGGGCGTAACAGATACGCAGTATTTT | CASSAGGVTDTQYF
. | . | TRBJ2-3 | TRBV11-2 | TGTGCCAGCAGCTTGGGGGTATCGCAGTATTTT | CASSLGVSQYF
TRBD2 | few | TRBJ2-4 | TRBV20-1 | TGCAGTGCTACGGACCCCCTAGCGGGAGACCAAAACATTCAGTACTTC | CSATDPLAGDQNIQYF
TRBD2 | . | TRBJ2-1 | TRBV4-1 | TGCGCCAGCAGCCAAGTACTAGCGGGCTCCTACAATGAGCAGTTCTTC | CASSQVLAGSYNEQFF
TRBD2 | few | TRBJ2-7 | TRBV19 | TGTGCCAGTAGTACGGGACTAGCGCGGGGTCACTTGGAGCAGTACTTC | CASSTGLARGHLEQYF
. | few | TRBJ2-2 | TRBV27 | TGTGCCAGCAGTTCCATCACCGGGGAGCTGTTTTTT | CASSSITGELFF
. | . | TRBJ2-3 | TRBV7-3 | TGTGCCAGCAGCTACGGGGTGGTGGACACAGATACGCAGTATTTT | CASSYGVVDTDTQYF
TRBD2 | few | TRBJ2-7 | TRBV27 | TGTGCCAGCAGTTTATCGGTAGTGGTTAGCGGGGCCTACGAGCAGTACTTC | CASSLSVVVSGAYEQYF
TRBD2 | . | TRBJ2-1 | TRBV5-4 | TGTGCCAGCAGCTGGGGGGCGAGCGGGAGCGGCAATGAGCAGTTCTTC | CASSWGASGSGNEQFF
. | . | TRBJ1-1 | TRBV20-1 | TGCAGTGCTAAAGGTCCAGGAGGGGAGACTGAAGCTTTCTTT | CSAKGPGGETEAFF
. | . | TRBJ2-1 | TRBV12-3/TRBV12-4 | TGTGCCAGCAGTTTAATATCGACAGACAATGAGCAGTTCTTC | CASSLISTDNEQFF
. | . | TRBJ1-6 | TRBV4-3 | TGCGCCAGCAGCCAAGATAGGAGTAGACAGACCTCCTATAATTCACCCCTCCACTTT | CASSQDRSRQTSYNSPLHF
. | . | TRBJ2-3 | TRBV11-2 | TGTGCCAGCAGTCCTTGGCAGGAAATCGCAGATACGCAGTATTTT | CASSPWQEIADTQYF
. | few | TRBJ2-5 | TRBV29-1 | TGCAGCGCCGCGTCCGGGACCCGAGGGGAGACCCAGTACTTC | CSAASGTRGETQYF
. | few | TRBJ2-7 | TRBV7-2 | TGTGCCAGCAGCTTAATGAGACAGGCTTACGAGCAGTACTTC | CASSLMRQAYEQYF
TRBD1 | few | TRBJ2-7 | TRBV5-1 | TGCGCCAGCAGCCCCGACAGGGCGACTACCTACGAGCAGTACTTC | CASSPDRATTYEQYF
TRBD1 | few | TRBJ2-7 | TRBV5-1 | TGCGCCAGCAGCGTGGACAGGGCGTTCGAGCAGTACTTC | CASSVDRAFEQYF
TRBD2 | few | TRBJ2-7 | TRBV5-6 | TGTGCCAGCAGCTTCGGGACTAGCTGGGAGCAGTACTTC | CASSFGTSWEQYF
. | . | TRBJ2-1 | TRBV28 | TGTGCCAGCCGGCAACAGGAGGCAAACCTTTACAATGAGCAGTTCTTC | CASRQQEANLYNEQFF
. | . | TRBJ2-3 | TRBV5-4 | TGTGCCAGCAGTTTTCGGATAAGGAGCGACACAGATACGCAGTATTTT | CASSFRIRSDTDTQYF
. | few | TRBJ2-2 | TRBV20-1 | TGCAGTGCTAGAACGCGCCCAGGGTGGGCGGGCAACACCGGGGAGCTGTTTTTT | CSARTRPGWAGNTGELFF
. | . | TRBJ2-1 | TRBV2 | TGTGCCAGCAGGTGGCAGGTCTACAATGAGCAGTTCTTC | CASRWQVYNEQFF
TRBD2 | few | TRBJ2-7 | TRBV7-2 | TGTGCCAGCAGCTTAGCTGCTAGCGGGAGCGGCCTCTACGAGCAGTACTTC | CASSLAASGSGLYEQYF
. | few | TRBJ1-4 | TRBV25-1 | TGTGCCAGCAGTGCCGGCCAGGGAAGTGAAAAACTGTTTTTT | CASSAGQGSEKLFF
. | many | TRBJ2-3 | TRBV12-3/TRBV12-4 | TGTGCCAGCAGTTTGGTCCGGAGCGCAGATACGCAGTATTTT | CASSLVRSADTQYF
TRBD2 | few | TRBJ2-3 | TRBV6-1 | TGTGCCAGCAGCGATATAGCGGGAATCACAGATACGCAGTATTTT | CASSDIAGITDTQYF
TRBD2 | few | TRBJ2-3 | TRBV20-1 | TGCAGTGCTACCAGGACTAGCGGGAGGGCCATAGTAGATACGCAGTATTTT | CSATRTSGRAIVDTQYF
. | few | TRBJ2-1 | TRBV15 | TGTGCCACCAGCGGCCAGGCCTACAATGAGCAGTTCTTC | CATSGQAYNEQFF
TRBD1 | . | TRBJ1-1 | TRBV15 | TGTGCCACCAGCAGACTTACCCTCCGGGACAGGGGCACTGAAGCTTTCTTT | CATSRLTLRDRGTEAFF
. | . | TRBJ2-1 | TRBV5-1 | TGCGCCAGCAGCTTGTTGGCCGCCTCACCCCCTAATGAGCAGTTCTTC | CASSLLAASPPNEQFF
. | few | TRBJ2-3 | TRBV9 | TGTGCCAGCAGCGTAGTCGGGAGCACAGATACGCAGTATTTT | CASSVVGSTDTQYF
. | many | TRBJ2-1 | TRBV7-3 | TGTGCCAGCAGCTACCACCCCCCGGGCATGGGTGAGCAGTTCTTC | CASSYHPPGMGEQFF
TRBD2 | few | TRBJ2-5 | TRBV7-9 | TGTGCCAGCAGCTCCCGACTAGCGGGGCAAGAGACCCAGTACTTC | CASSSRLAGQETQYF
. | . | TRBJ1-5 | TRBV15 | TGTGCCACCAGCCCTATGAAAACTCTAGGGGGGAATCAGCCCCAGCATTTT | CATSPMKTLGGNQPQHF
TRBD2 | few | TRBJ2-7 | TRBV14 | TGTGCCAGCAGCCAAGGACTAGCGCGGTCCTACGAGCAGTACTTC | CASSQGLARSYEQYF
TRBD2 | many | TRBJ2-1 | TRBV5-1 | TGCGCCAGCAGCCCAGCGGGAGGGCCCTACAATGAGCAGTTCTTC | CASSPAGGPYNEQFF
TRBD2 | . | TRBJ2-3 | TRBV14 | TGTGCCAGCAGCCAATTGGGACTAGCGGGAGATACGCAGTATTTT | CASSQLGLAGDTQYF
TRBD1 | few | TRBJ2-3 | TRBV18 | TGTGCCAGCTCACCGGGGGACAGAACCTTCGCAGATACGCAGTATTTT | CASSPGDRTFADTQYF
. | few | TRBJ1-5 | TRBV4-1 | TGCGCCAGCAGCCAAGTTATGCTGGTCCCAGGGTCTGGAGATCAGCCCCAGCATTTT | CASSQVMLVPGSGDQPQHF
TRBD2 | many | TRBJ2-2 | TRBV20-1 | TGCAGTGCTAGAGTAGCGGGAACCAACACCGGGGAGCTGTTTTTT | CSARVAGTNTGELFF
TRBD2 | . | TRBJ2-3 | TRBV20-1 | TGCAGTGCCCTTAGCGGGAGGGAAGCAGATACGCAGTATTTT | CSALSGREADTQYF
TRBD2 | . | TRBJ2-1 | TRBV20-1 | TGCAGTGCTACGATAGCGGGAGCTTGGAATGAGCAGTTCTTC | CSATIAGAWNEQFF
TRBD1 | few | TRBJ2-3 | TRBV29-1 | TGCAGCGCGGACAGGGCCCGCACAGATACGCAGTATTTT | CSADRARTDTQYF
TRBD1 | . | TRBJ2-5 | TRBV27 | TGTGCCAGCAGTTCCTGGGACAGGGGCAGAACCCAGTACTTC | CASSSWDRGRTQYF
. | . | TRBJ2-4 | TRBV4-3 | TGCGCCAGCAGCCAAGATTGGACGGTAGCCAAAAACATTCAGTACTTC | CASSQDWTVAKNIQYF
. | few | TRBJ2-1 | TRBV19 | TGTGCCAGTAGTAGGGGGGACAGTCCCAATGAGCAGTTCTTC | CASSRGDSPNEQFF
TRBD1 | few | TRBJ2-6 | TRBV12-3/TRBV12-4 | TGTGCCAGGAAGAGGACAGGGTCAATTGCTGGGGCCAACGTCCTGACTTTC | CARKRTGSIAGANVLTF